These T cell receptor beta chains were read from a single sample in a study of shared clonotypes between healthy human individuals. TCRdb's table, derived via immunoSEQ multiplex PCR, lists solely in-frame clones and lacks some. The sample comprises about 2.1 million clones, around 95% of which are singletons, and around 1.7% rests with the top ten. Input material: naive CD8+ T cells from PBMCs. The source is a man in his late teens or twenties in good health. Some clones in this sample may be carry-over from other donors' samples. Each CDR3 is given with its conserved first and last residue. The D gene is left open where the match is weak. Rows give clone size only sometimes, using once, few, many, or a class for an expanded clone.

DNA: TGTGCCATCAGTGAACGGGGGATTCACGAGCAGTACTTC
CDR3: CAISERGIHEQYF
V: TRBV10-3
J: TRBJ2-7
size: .
D: .

DNA: TGCAGCGGATTGGGAGGGGAGAGCTCCTACGAGCAGTACTTC
CDR3: CSGLGGESSYEQYF
V: TRBV29-1
J: TRBJ2-7
size: .
D: TRBD2

DNA: TGTGCCAGCAGTTTAGCGGGAGCGGCCTACGAGCAGTACTTC
CDR3: CASSLAGAAYEQYF
V: TRBV27
J: TRBJ2-7
size: .
D: TRBD2

DNA: TGTGCCAGCAGCGTAGGTGGACTAGCGCTAACAGATACGCAGTATTTT
CDR3: CASSVGGLALTDTQYF
V: TRBV9
J: TRBJ2-3
size: .
D: TRBD2

DNA: TGTGCCATTCGACCGGGACGGAACACCTACGAGCAGTACTTC
CDR3: CAIRPGRNTYEQYF
V: TRBV6-6
J: TRBJ2-7
size: .
D: .

DNA: TGTGCCAGCAGCTTGCTGGGAGGGGGCACCTACAATGAGCAGTTCTTC
CDR3: CASSLLGGGTYNEQFF
V: TRBV5-6
J: TRBJ2-1
size: .
D: .

DNA: TGCGCCAGCAGCTTGGCTGGGACAGGGATCGAGCAGTACTTC
CDR3: CASSLAGTGIEQYF
V: TRBV5-1
J: TRBJ2-7
size: .
D: TRBD1

DNA: TGTGCCAGCAGCTCGCGGGGTGCTCCCTCCTACGAGCAGTACTTC
CDR3: CASSSRGAPSYEQYF
V: TRBV7-2
J: TRBJ2-7
size: .
D: .

DNA: TGTGCCAGCAGTCGCCCCACGGGGGAGCAGTACTTC
CDR3: CASSRPTGEQYF
V: TRBV28
J: TRBJ2-7
size: .
D: .

DNA: TGTGCCAGCAGCACCGGGACAGGGGGCGACGAGCAGTACTTC
CDR3: CASSTGTGGDEQYF
V: TRBV7-3
J: TRBJ2-7
size: .
D: TRBD1

DNA: TGTGCCAGCACTAGCGGCGCCAGCTCCTACAATGAGCAGTTCTTC
CDR3: CASTSGASSYNEQFF
V: TRBV27
J: TRBJ2-1
size: once
D: TRBD2

DNA: TGCAGCGTTGATGTCGGACAGTCGACAGATACGCAGTATTTT
CDR3: CSVDVGQSTDTQYF
V: TRBV29-1
J: TRBJ2-3
size: .
D: .

DNA: TGTGCCAGCAGTCCTATGTGGGACGGGAACACTGAAGCTTTCTTT
CDR3: CASSPMWDGNTEAFF
V: TRBV28
J: TRBJ1-1
size: few
D: .

DNA: TGTGCCAGTAGTCCCGAGGACAGGGGCGGCTACACCTTC
CDR3: CASSPEDRGGYTF
V: TRBV19
J: TRBJ1-2
size: few
D: TRBD1

DNA: TGTGCCAGCAGCGTACAAGCGGGAGGGGGTTACAATGAGCAGTTCTTC
CDR3: CASSVQAGGGYNEQFF
V: TRBV7-8
J: TRBJ2-1
size: .
D: TRBD2

DNA: TGTGCCAGCAGCTTAGAATACGGGAGCCCCACAGATACGCAGTATTTT
CDR3: CASSLEYGSPTDTQYF
V: TRBV7-2
J: TRBJ2-3
size: .
D: .

DNA: TGTGCCAGCAGCTCCAGCGGGACAGGGTTTCATGGCTACACCTTC
CDR3: CASSSSGTGFHGYTF
V: TRBV7-3
J: TRBJ1-2
size: .
D: TRBD1

DNA: TGTGCCAGCAGCTTAGATCGGCTAGCGGGGGGGCAAGAGACCCAGTACTTC
CDR3: CASSLDRLAGGQETQYF
V: TRBV11-2
J: TRBJ2-5
size: .
D: TRBD2